This TCR beta chain was recovered during a study of post-analysis software for immune sequencing data. Study background: Secondary progressive, relapsing-remitting and progressive-relapsing multiple sclerosis were among the included disease courses.

Study-wide results and limits: Multiple sclerosis patients showed significantly lower normalized Chao1 diversity than controls did. Strong co-clustering by F measure was evident for samples that had been prepared in the same batch. Five TRBV segments were significantly more frequent in patients than in controls. TRBV5-6, TRBV5-1 and TRBV20-1 were among these segments.

The authors incorporated unique molecular identifiers into the TCR beta cDNA libraries. TCRdb independently ran MiXCR on the PCR reads; one entry per CDR3 protein. The profile shows 600,000 to 750,000 distinct CDR3 sequences, 55% to 70% of them singletons. Points on this clonotype: Its antigen remains unidentified.

Trimming removed 5 bases at V and 8 bases at J, with 16 bases between. From germline, CDR1 is SGHRS and CDR2 YFSETQ. This CDR3 is 13 amino acids long. Sequencing was done on a sample of blood. This receptor was identified in a girl between 2 and 10 years old with multiple sclerosis. The chain recombines TRBV5-1 with TRBJ2-5; D may correspond to TRBD1 or TRBD2 (6 bases each). CDR3 in amino acids: CASRDEGGPTQYF. The DNA of the CDR3 is TGCGCCAGCAGGGATGAGGGGGGCCCAACCCAGTACTTC.